This TCR beta chain was sequenced for a study of blood T cell repertoires in COVID-19. For the study at large: There were acute and convalescent COVID-19 samples, and they came from the United States, Italy and Spain. The cDNA or gDNA used as material had been derived from T cells, B-cell-depleted T cells, or PBMCs.

Original methodology: Amplified reference gene primers provided the basis for estimating nucleated cell counts. Clones were sequenced by immunoSEQ multiplex PCR, and TCRdb holds only the in-frame ones, with some missing. V and J calls and clone size are copied from that table; D and trimming were computed from the DNA. The sample yields 230,000 or so clones, roughly nine tenths seen once. This CDR3 region has 14 residues. The germline V gene encodes CDR1 SEHNR and CDR2 FQNEAQ (reference sequence). V was pared by 1 base and J by 7 bases, with 11 bases between. Sequencing input: peripheral blood. This receptor was identified in a man aged 40-50 years with active or convalescent COVID-19. The chain is built from TRBV7-9 and TRBJ2-4, with D tentatively TRBD2 (6 bases). Here the CDR3 reads CASSLGGNWNIQYF. The CDR3 region has the DNA TGTGCCAGCAGCTTAGGCGGGAATTGGAACATTCAGTACTTC.